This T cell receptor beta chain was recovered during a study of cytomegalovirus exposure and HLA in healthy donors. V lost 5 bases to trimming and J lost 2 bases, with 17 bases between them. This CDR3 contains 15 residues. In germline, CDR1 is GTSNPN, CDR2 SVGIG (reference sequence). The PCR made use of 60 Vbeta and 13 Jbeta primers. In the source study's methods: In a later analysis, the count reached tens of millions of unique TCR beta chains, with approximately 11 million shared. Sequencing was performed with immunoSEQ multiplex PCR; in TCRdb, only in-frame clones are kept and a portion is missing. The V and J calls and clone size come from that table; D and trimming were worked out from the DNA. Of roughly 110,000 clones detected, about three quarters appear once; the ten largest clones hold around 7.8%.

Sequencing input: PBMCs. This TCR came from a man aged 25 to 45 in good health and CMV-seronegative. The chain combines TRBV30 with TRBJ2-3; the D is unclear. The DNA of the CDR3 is TGTGCCTGGTCACCCGGTCCCCGTCCCACAGATACGCAGTATTTT. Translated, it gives CAWSPGPRPTDTQYF.